The 27 T cell receptor beta chains given below trace back to one sample, sequenced in a study of shared clonotypes between healthy human individuals. The method was immunoSEQ multiplex PCR; TCRdb's version includes in-frame clones alone and lacks a portion of them. The sample includes about 980,000 clones, less than 85% of them seen just once. The source material was memory CD4+ T cells sorted from blood. Subset denoted: CD45RA-negative fraction. The receptors were sampled from a man aged 18 to 29 in good health.

The chain carries TRBV19 and TRBJ1-5, with D maybe TRBD1 (6 bases). CDR1 is LNHDA and CDR2 is SQIVND in the germline V gene (reference sequence). The CDR3 runs to 15 residues. V gave up 3 bases and J gave up 9 bases, with 18 bases separating them. CDR3 bases: TGTGCCAGTAGTATCCCTAGACAGGTCACGACGCCCCAGCATTTT. This encodes CASSIPRQVTTPQHF. Complete variable domain (other parts from reference TRBV19 and TRBJ1-5): DGGITQSPKYLFRKEGQNVTLSCEQNLNHDAMYWYRQDPGQGLRLIYYSQIVNDFQKGDIAEGYSVSREKKESFPLTVTSAQKNPTAFYLCASSIPRQVTTPQHFGDGTRLSIL.

The rearrangement joins TRBV29-1 to TRBJ1-2, with D uncertain. This CDR3 region has 14 residues. Trimming took 2 bases from V and 1 from J, leaving 11 bases between them. Looked up from germline, CDR1 is SQVTM and CDR2 is ANQGSEA. This CDR3 is CSVERLGVNYGYTF. CDR3 in DNA: TGCAGCGTTGAAAGACTCGGGGTTAACTATGGCTACACCTTC.

For the CDR3, the DNA is TGTGCCAGCAGCTCGGGACAGGGCGCTAACGAGCAGTACTTC. Translation gives CASSSGQGANEQYF. The rearrangement uses TRBV7-6 and TRBJ2-7; 9 nucleotides line up with TRBD1. CDR1 is SGHVS, CDR2 FNYEAQ, per germline. This CDR3 region has 14 residues. V was pared by 4 bases and J by 5 bases, with 6 bases of the junction left unmatched.

This clone was seen a handful of times. V usage is TRBV6-6 and J usage is TRBJ1-2; D is perhaps TRBD1 (5 bases). Trimming took off 6 bases at V and 4 bases at J, with 12 bases between the two ends. Per germline, CDR1 MNHNY and CDR2 SVGAGI (reference sequence). The length of the CDR3 is 13 residues. CDR3 DNA: TGTGCCAGCAGCCTAGACAGTCTCTATGGCTACACCTTC. The encoded protein is CASSLDSLYGYTF.

Many counts were recorded for this clone. The chain couples TRBV2 to TRBJ2-1, with 10 bases fitting TRBD2. Germline V gene lookup returns CDR1 SNHLY and CDR2 FYNNEI. The CDR3 consists of 15 residues. The V segment lost 7 bases and the J segment 7 bases; nucleotides outside the gene matches: 10. CDR3 bases: TGTGCCAGCAACCCTGCTAGCGGGAGTATTAATGAGCAGTTCTTC. It specifies CASNPASGSINEQFF.

The rearrangement joins TRBV5-4 to TRBJ2-2, with 8 nucleotides matching TRBD1. With V trimmed by 3 bases and J by 5 bases, 6 bases remained unmatched. The CDR3 sequence is 15 residues long. In germline, CDR1 is SGHNT, CDR2 YYREEE (reference sequence). The CDR3 loop reads CASSSDQGATGELFF. CDR3 bases: TGTGCCAGCAGCTCGGACCAGGGGGCAACCGGGGAGCTGTTTTTT.

This clone was seen a handful of times. The V call is TRBV29-1, the J call TRBJ1-2; 9 bases map to TRBD1. The junction had 6 bases not matched to a gene; V was cut back by 6 bases and J by 4 bases. The CDR3 has 13 amino acids. Germline CDR1 reads SQVTM; CDR2 reads ANQGSEA. The CDR3, as DNA: TGCAGCGTCACCGGGACAGGGCCCTATGGCTACACCTTC. Protein sequence: CSVTGTGPYGYTF.

V and J are TRBV5-1 and TRBJ2-7, with 9 bases fitting TRBD1. Per germline, CDR1 SGHRS and CDR2 YFSETQ. Trimming removed 0 bases from V and 1 base from J; junction bases left unmatched: 5. The CDR3 totals 16 residues. CDR3 in amino acids: CASSLETGQGSYEQYF. The CDR3, as DNA: TGCGCCAGCAGCTTGGAGACAGGACAGGGGTCCTACGAGCAGTACTTC.

V usage is TRBV5-4 and J usage is TRBJ2-1; 11 bases fit TRBD2. From germline, CDR1 is SGHNT and CDR2 YYREEE (reference sequence). CDR3 length: 18 residues. With 3 bases clipped from V and 0 bases from J, the junction kept 8 bases outside the gene matches. For the CDR3, the DNA is TGTGCCAGCAGCTCCATGGGACTAGCGGAAAGCTCCTACAATGAGCAGTTCTTC. This sequence encodes CASSSMGLAESSYNEQFF.

The gene calls are TRBV7-9 and TRBJ1-2; D is unclear. The CDR3 consists of 14 residues. CDR1 is SEHNR and CDR2 is FQNEAQ in the germline V gene (reference sequence). V dropped 3 bases and J dropped 1 base, with 9 bases sitting between them. The CDR3 region is CASSFGGSNYGYTF. In DNA, the CDR3 is TGTGCCAGCAGCTTTGGAGGGAGTAACTATGGCTACACCTTC.

V gene TRBV7-9 combines with J gene TRBJ2-7; 7 bases are shared with TRBD1. Germline V lookup: CDR1 SEHNR, CDR2 FQNEAQ (reference sequence). CDR3 length: 13 amino acids. J lost 5 bases, V lost 1 base, and 2 bases had no gene match. The CDR3 sequence: CASSLVGTDEQYF. The CDR3 DNA follows: TGTGCCAGCAGCTTAGTTGGGACAGACGAGCAGTACTTC.

The chain employs TRBV9 and TRBJ2-2; TRBD2 might be the D (6 bases). Trimming pared 3 bases from V and 2 bases from J, leaving 11 bases between. CDR3 size: 15 residues. Germline-derived CDR1 and CDR2 are SGDLS and YYNGEE. In DNA, the CDR3 is TGTGCCAGCAGCGCGCGACTAGGCAACACCGGGGAGCTGTTTTTT. This encodes CASSARLGNTGELFF.

This clone was counted once. Other DNA sequences of this sample code for an identical CDR3. The chain uses TRBV18 and TRBJ2-1, with D maybe TRBD2 (5 bases). Germline V gives CDR1 KGHSH, CDR2 LQKENI. Trimming removed 2 bases at V and 0 bases at J, with 8 bases between. CDR3 length: 15 residues. Here the CDR3 DNA reads TGTGCCAGCTCACCAGTAGCGAGCTCCTACAATGAGCAGTTCTTC. It is translated as CASSPVASSYNEQFF.

The chain couples TRBV5-4 to TRBJ1-1; 7 bases are a match to TRBD1. Germline assignment: CDR1 SGHNT and CDR2 YYREEE (reference sequence). The CDR3 loop spans 17 amino acids. V trimming: 0 bases; J trimming: 0 bases; junction bases outside the gene matches: 8. CDR3 DNA: TGTGCCAGCAGCTTGGGCCAGACAGGGTTGATGAACACTGAAGCTTTCTTT. Protein sequence: CASSLGQTGLMNTEAFF.

The chain recombines TRBV25-1 with TRBJ1-2; D may be TRBD1 (5 bases). The germline CDR1 and CDR2 sequences are MGHDK and SYGVNS. V was cut by 7 bases and J by 8 bases, with 17 bases left in between. This CDR3 is built from 13 residues. The CDR3 DNA sequence: TGTGCCAGCAATACCCCCGGGACTGCCGGCTACACCTTC. Amino acid sequence: CASNTPGTAGYTF.

DNA of the CDR3: TGTGCCAGCAGTCCCTCCGACAGGGACCATGGGGCCCAGTACTTC. This sequence encodes CASSPSDRDHGAQYF. The V gene is TRBV28, the J gene TRBJ2-5, with TRBD1 matching 7 bases. CDR3 length: 15 amino acids. Per the germline V gene, CDR1 is MDHEN and CDR2 is SYDVKM. The trim removed 5 bases at V and 9 bases at J, leaving 15 bases unmatched.

This rearrangement joins TRBV18 to TRBJ2-7; D possibly corresponds to TRBD1 (5 bases). Trimming pared 4 bases from V and 1 base from J, leaving 11 bases between. The germline CDR1 and CDR2 sequences are KGHSH and LQKENI. The CDR3 spans 14 residues. This chain's CDR3 is CASSRPGPSYEQYF. CDR3 in DNA: TGTGCCAGCTCACGGCCAGGGCCATCCTACGAGCAGTACTTC.

The sample holds many counts of this clone. J is TRBJ1-4 and V is TRBV12-1. TRBV12-1 is reported as a pseudogene. This CDR3 contains 19 residues. Here the CDR3 DNA reads TGTGCCAGCAGCCCTTGGGTTGGCCTCAACTTCCGCTCTAATGAAAAACTGTTTTTT. Its protein is CASSPWVGLNFRSNEKLFF.

This chain links TRBV7-8 with TRBJ1-4; 10 nucleotides line up with TRBD1. The germline V gene encodes CDR1 SGHVS and CDR2 FQNEAQ. V was clipped by 5 bases and J by 8 bases; unmatched bases: 5. There are 14 residues in the CDR3. The CDR3 region is CASSRQGAREKLFF. CDR3 DNA sequence: TGTGCCAGCAGCCGACAGGGGGCACGGGAAAAACTGTTTTTT.

V is TRBV29-1 and J is TRBJ2-7, with 7 bases that match TRBD1. The trim removed 5 bases at V and 2 bases at J, leaving 3 bases unmatched. CDR3 size: 12 residues. CDR1 SQVTM and CDR2 ANQGSEA come from the germline V gene. The CDR3: CSVTGVTYEQYF. In DNA form, the CDR3 reads TGCAGCGTTACAGGGGTAACCTACGAGCAGTACTTC.

The chain has TRBV11-1 and TRBJ1-4; possibly TRBD1 for D (6 bases). Trimming removed 0 bases from V and 7 bases from J, with 9 bases in between. Germline V gives CDR1 SGHAT, CDR2 FQDESV (reference sequence). This CDR3 contains 14 residues. The CDR3 loop is CASSLAGRGEKLFF. DNA for the CDR3: TGTGCCAGCAGCTTAGCCGGCAGGGGTGAAAAACTGTTTTTT.

On this clone: Other DNA sequences in the same sample also yield this CDR3. The chain carries TRBV7-2 and TRBJ2-5; 16 bases agree with TRBD2. Germline CDR1 is SGHTA and CDR2 is FQGNSA. V gave up 3 bases and J gave up 2 bases; unmatched junction bases: 0. The CDR3 covers 16 residues. CDR3 DNA sequence: TGTGCCAGCAGCTTGGGACTAGCGGGGGGGCAAGAGACCCAGTACTTC. It yields the protein CASSLGLAGGQETQYF.

This clone appeared a single time. The chain recombines TRBV10-3 with TRBJ2-1; the D is unclear. The CDR3 is 14 residues long. Trimming stripped 0 bases from V and 1 base from J, with 4 bases between. From germline, CDR1 is ENHRY and CDR2 SYGVKD. The CDR3 DNA reads as TGTGCCATCAGTGAGTCGGGGTCCTACAATGAGCAGTTCTTC. Translating gives CAISESGSYNEQFF.

V usage is TRBV2 and J usage is TRBJ1-2, with 7 bases fitting TRBD1. Germline V gives CDR1 SNHLY, CDR2 FYNNEI. V dropped 4 bases and J dropped 5; count of bases not matched to a gene: 10. The CDR3 totals 15 residues. CDR3 coding DNA: TGTGCCAGCAGTGTAGGTGTGGGACAGATTTATGGCTACACCTTC. This translates into CASSVGVGQIYGYTF.

This chain connects TRBV4-1 to TRBJ2-4, with 14 nucleotides matching TRBD2. Per germline, CDR1 MGHRA and CDR2 YSYEKL. The junction had 2 bases not matched to a gene; V was cut back by 5 bases and J by 5 bases. The CDR3 loop spans 15 amino acids. The CDR3 spells CASSKGLAGENIQYF. The CDR3 nucleotides are TGCGCCAGCAGCAAGGGACTAGCGGGGGAAAACATTCAGTACTTC.

For this clone: The same CDR3 can be traced to other DNA sequences in this sample. This rearrangement joins TRBV28 to TRBJ2-7, with D perhaps TRBD1 or TRBD2 (5 bases each). Trimming removed 3 bases from V and 6 bases from J, with 6 bases in between. Per the germline V gene, CDR1 is MDHEN and CDR2 is SYDVKM. The CDR3 runs to 11 residues. DNA for the CDR3: TGTGCCAGCAGTTTGAGGGGCGAGCAGTACTTC. Translation: CASSLRGEQYF.

CDR3 in DNA: TGTGCCAGCAGTTTAAGGCGCAGGGGGAATGGCTACACCTTC. It yields the protein CASSLRRRGNGYTF. This rearrangement joins TRBV28 to TRBJ1-2, with TRBD1 matching over 7 bases. The CDR3 has 14 amino acids. Germline lookup yields CDR1 MDHEN and CDR2 SYDVKM. J lost 6 bases, V lost 2 bases, and 6 bases had no gene match.